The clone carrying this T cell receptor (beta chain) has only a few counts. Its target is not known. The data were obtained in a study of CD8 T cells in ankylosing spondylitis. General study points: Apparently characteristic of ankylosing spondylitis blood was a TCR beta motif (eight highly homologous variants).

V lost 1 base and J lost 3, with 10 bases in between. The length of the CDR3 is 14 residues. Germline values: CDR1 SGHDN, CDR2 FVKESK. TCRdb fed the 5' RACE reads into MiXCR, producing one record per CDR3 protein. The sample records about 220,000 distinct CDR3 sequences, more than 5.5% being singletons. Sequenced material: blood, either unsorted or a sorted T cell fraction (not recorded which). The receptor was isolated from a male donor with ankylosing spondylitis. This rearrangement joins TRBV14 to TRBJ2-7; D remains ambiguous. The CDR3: CASSQASLGYEQYF. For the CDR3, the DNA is TGTGCCAGCAGCCAAGCCTCGCTCGGCTACGAGCAGTACTTC.